The sequence of this TCR beta chain was determined in a study of T cell responses to AZD1222 COVID-19 vaccine (dated by TCRdb to the early 2020s). With regard to the full study: Because spike-specific TCR depth and breadth did not differ between the two schedules, AZD1222 recipients who got a second dose at roughly 4 weeks were pooled with those who got a second dose at roughly 12 weeks. Trial participants were enrolled by age into subgroups of 18-55, 56-69 and 70-plus years, and roughly 150, 30 and 60 TCR-sequenced participants, respectively, were included in these subgroups. TCR sequencing covered over 230 trial participants: some 210 given two doses of AZD1222 and about 26 given two doses of MenACWY control vaccine. General findings and caveats noted by the study authors: After two AZD1222 doses, spike-specific TCR breadth and depth were significantly higher than at day 0 and than in MenACWY recipients. Because no day 14 peak-response samples were available, repertoires were characterized only after the peak T cell response. CD4 TCRs associated with the vaccine covered the entire spike protein, and the dominant responses were in regions 160-218 and 743-854. Nearly half of unique spike-specific TCRs reportedly recognized epitopes outside regions mutated in the B.1.351 and B.1.1.7 variants. Conclusions about previously exposed vaccinees are limited, since just a handful of AZD1222 recipients were seropositive for SARS-CoV-2 at baseline. In the small 56-69-year group, the increase in depth fell short of significance, most likely because of low power. Participants were mostly white British and included more females than males, and it was suggested by the authors that clonal diversity may have been underestimated.

This clone has only one observation. It has no known antigen specificity. Within one base of it there is no much larger clone, and no base qualities were kept. The CDR3 regions of human TCRbeta chains were analyzed by immunosequencing. Per the source publication's procedure: Repertoire TCRs were checked for matches against a reference library of SARS-CoV-2-specific TCRs that had been generated using the MIRA antigen-specificity platform. Breadth meant the fraction of unique TCRs that were SARS-CoV-2-associated, whereas depth meant the fraction of total T cells that were SARS-CoV-2-associated. Using the MIRA data, each spike-specific TCR was assigned both to the spike region to which the TCR was reactive and to a CD4 or CD8 class. Log10-transformed breadth and depth values were compared by one-way ANOVA with Sidak's multiple comparisons tests. TCRdb took over this immuneACCESS table, retaining in-frame rearrangements with V and J assigned. Such tables are incomplete; in checked studies, under half of the missing clones stem from an unresolved V gene, and the remainder is unexplained. V and J calls plus clone size are reproduced from that table; the DNA served to infer D and trimming. The sample yields about 130,000 clones; around 87% were counted once. The ten largest clones capture less than 11% of the sample.

The germline V gene yields SGHVS for CDR1 and FQNEAQ for CDR2. V and J lose 5 bases and 8 bases, and a span of 9 bases separates them. From the cysteine through the phenylalanine, the CDR3 covers 12 amino acids. CDR3 DNA only is kept here, 36 bases in frame from base 1. The sample's time point label, decoded: baseline before first vaccination. The vaccinee samples were drawn from two UK trials, COV001 and COV002, one of which was a single-blind randomized controlled phase 2/3 trial testing AZD1222 (ChAdOx1 nCoV-19) in healthy adults. Trial participant PBMC samples were collected at day 0 and day 28 after the second dose for TCRbeta chain sequencing.

Here the sequenced sample was peripheral blood, taken on day 0 of AZD1222 vaccination. This TCR derives from an adult in good health. The rearrangement combines TRBV7-8 with TRBJ1-4; no D gene is confidently identified. The nucleotides read TGTGCCAGCAGCCCGTGGGAGGAAAAACTGTTTTTT. This gives the protein CASSPWEEKLFF.